This record covers a single TCR beta chain. These data come from a study of neoadjuvant anti-PD-1 for oral cavity cancer. Indicated time point: after neoadjuvant nivolumab, at surgical resection. Clones were read by immunoSEQ multiplex PCR, and TCRdb kept only the in-frame ones, dropping some. Of about 42,000 clones listed, roughly 77% are singletons. This CDR3 region has 13 residues. Germline CDR1 reads SGHRS; CDR2 reads YFSETQ. V was cut by 1 base and J by 3 bases, with 7 bases left in between. The specimen comprised PBMCs, sampled after nivolumab (anti-PD-1) treatment. This chain connects TRBV5-1 to TRBJ1-2; D gene ambiguous. This sequence was found in a person aged 35-79 years with oral cavity squamous cell carcinoma. CDR3 loop: CASSLTDHYGYTF. The CDR3 nucleotides are TGCGCCAGCAGCTTGACAGACCACTATGGCTACACCTTC.